These 12 T cell receptor beta chains came from one sample sequenced in a study of blood T cell repertoires in COVID-19. Data came from immunoSEQ multiplex PCR; TCRdb stores just in-frame clones and leaves some out. The repertoire holds almost 400,000 clones, roughly nine tenths seen once, with 1.5% to 2% in the top ten. The material sequenced was PBMCs or T cells enriched from blood (not recorded which). These receptors were collected from a woman aged 30 to 39 who had recovered from COVID-19.

The rearrangement uses TRBV6-5 and TRBJ1-1; no clear D gene. V was cut by 8 bases and J by 7 bases, with 20 bases left in between. This CDR3 region has 14 residues. Germline-derived CDR1 and CDR2 are MNHEY and SVGAGI. The CDR3 region is CASARVIEAVEAFF. CDR3 coding DNA: TGTGCCAGCGCGAGGGTCATTGAGGCGGTTGAAGCTTTCTTT.

The rearrangement links TRBV9 to TRBJ1-2; 7 bases map to TRBD1. With V trimmed by 0 bases and J by 4 bases, 0 bases remained unmatched. Germline V gene data show CDR1 as SGDLS and CDR2 as YYNGEE. This CDR3 is built from 13 residues. CDR3 sequence reads: CASSVGTGYGYTF. DNA for the CDR3: TGTGCCAGCAGCGTAGGGACAGGCTATGGCTACACCTTC.

The V gene is TRBV11-3, the J gene TRBJ2-2; D remains unclear. This CDR3 is 13 amino acids long. V was clipped by 10 bases and J by 0 bases, with 9 bases between them. Per the germline V gene, CDR1 is SGHNT and CDR2 is YENEEA. CDR3 protein: CATRGTNTGELFF. Here the CDR3 DNA reads TGTGCCACCCGTGGCACGAACACCGGGGAGCTGTTTTTT.

The J gene is TRBJ2-5, the V gene TRBV5-5; perhaps TRBD1 as D (5 bases). Germline V CDR1 and CDR2: SGHKS, YYEKEE (reference sequence). Trimming took 1 base from V and 2 from J, leaving 15 bases between them. The length of the CDR3 is 16 residues. The CDR3 sequence: CASSLTIGEGQETQYF. The CDR3 nucleotides are TGTGCCAGCAGCTTGACGATAGGGGAAGGGCAAGAGACCCAGTACTTC.

This sequence joins TRBV30 and TRBJ1-1; D is ambiguous. CDR1 and CDR2 (germline): GTSNPN, SVGIG (reference sequence). Trimming removed 2 bases at V and 3 bases at J, with 7 bases between. The CDR3 covers 12 residues. The CDR3 here is CAWSPTDTEAFF. In DNA form, the CDR3 reads TGTGCCTGGAGTCCTACAGACACTGAAGCTTTCTTT.

The chain is built from TRBV10-1 and TRBJ2-1, with D tentatively TRBD1 (5 bases). Germline-derived CDR1 and CDR2 are WNHNN and SYGVQD (reference sequence). The CDR3 is made up of 15 amino acids. The V gene lost 3 bases and the J gene lost 9 bases, with 18 bases spanning the gap. This CDR3 is CASSDPAGKTTEQFF. As DNA, the CDR3 is TGCGCCAGCAGTGACCCCGCAGGGAAGACAACTGAGCAGTTCTTC.

The chain combines TRBV7-8 with TRBJ1-1; D perhaps matches TRBD1 (5 bases). Germline lookup yields CDR1 SGHVS and CDR2 FQNEAQ. The length of the CDR3 is 16 residues. V shed 7 bases and J shed 6 bases, with 24 bases lying between them. The CDR3 nucleotides read TGTGCCAGCACCCTTAGTTCAGGGTTGGTGCGCGCTGAAGCTTTCTTT. Residues: CASTLSSGLVRAEAFF.

This clone has only a few counts. The V and J genes are TRBV18 and TRBJ1-2; possible D gene TRBD1, 5 bases. The CDR3 sequence is 15 residues long. CDR1 and CDR2 from the germline V gene are KGHSH and LQKENI. The V gene lost 2 bases and the J gene lost 0 bases, with 10 bases spanning the gap. The CDR3 DNA is TGTGCCAGCTCACCATCAGGGACTCCTAACTATGGCTACACCTTC. This codes for CASSPSGTPNYGYTF.

V gene TRBV5-8 combines with J gene TRBJ1-5; D possibly corresponds to TRBD1 (6 bases). The CDR3 totals 16 residues. The V gene's germline CDR1 is SGHTS and CDR2 YDEGEE. V lost 1 base and J 1 base, leaving 12 bases between the germline ends. For the CDR3, the DNA is TGTGCCAGCAGCTTGTTGGGGGCGCGGAGCAATCAGCCCCAGCATTTT. Amino acid sequence: CASSLLGARSNQPQHF.

In this sample, this clone turned up once. This sequence joins TRBV24-1 and TRBJ1-1; D unresolved. Germline CDR1 and CDR2: KGHDR and SFDVKD. The ends were cut back, 3 bases at V and 5 bases at J, with 15 bases in the middle. This CDR3 has 15 residues. The CDR3 here is CATSDRAGGITEAFF. The CDR3 DNA sequence: TGTGCCACCAGTGATCGGGCGGGCGGGATAACTGAAGCTTTCTTT.

CDR3 sequence (DNA): TGTGCCAGCAGTAGAAATCCGGGACAGGAGTCCGTGGGCACAGATACGCAGTATTTT. Its protein is CASSRNPGQESVGTDTQYF. The V call is TRBV28, the J call TRBJ2-3, with TRBD1 identical over 8 bases. The V and J ends lost 5 bases and 1 base, in that order; junction bases with no gene match: 17. Germline assignment: CDR1 MDHEN and CDR2 SYDVKM. This CDR3 spans 19 amino acids.

This chain joins TRBV7-9 and TRBJ2-1, with D perhaps TRBD1 (6 bases). The CDR3 runs to 13 residues. V was trimmed by 3 bases and J by 10 bases, leaving 13 bases between them. CDR1 is SEHNR, CDR2 FQNEAQ, per germline (reference sequence). CDR3 in amino acids: CASSLQGTREQFF. As DNA, the CDR3 is TGTGCCAGCAGCTTGCAGGGGACGCGCGAGCAGTTCTTC.